What follows is one TCR beta chain and its context. Its antigen is undetermined. Between the trimmed V and J ends, which lost 8 bases and 4 bases, there was a span of 20 bases. The CDR3 length is 15 residues. CDR1 and CDR2 from the germline V gene are MDHEN and SYDVKM. The sample belongs to a study of T cell repertoires in cytomegalovirus infection. Study-level background: Carrying CMV and the relevant HLA type showed in public TCR beta signatures. Study outcomes and limitations: Dominating the ex vivo response were TCR beta clonotypes that were CMV-specific and HLA-C-restricted.

MiXCR, applied by TCRdb to the reads, yields one record per CDR3 protein. The sample lists roughly 730,000 distinct CDR3 sequences; roughly 33% were seen once. This chain uses TRBV28 with TRBJ1-2, with D possibly being TRBD1 (5 bases). The sample in question was cultured PBMCs, obtained from culture after CMV antigen stimulation. The sequence was collected from a human donor in good health (CMV status not recorded). Some clones in this sample may be carry-over from other donors' samples. In DNA form, the CDR3 reads TGTGCCAGCGCCCCGGGGGGTAGGGACCTCTATGGCTACACCTTC. Protein: CASAPGGRDLYGYTF.